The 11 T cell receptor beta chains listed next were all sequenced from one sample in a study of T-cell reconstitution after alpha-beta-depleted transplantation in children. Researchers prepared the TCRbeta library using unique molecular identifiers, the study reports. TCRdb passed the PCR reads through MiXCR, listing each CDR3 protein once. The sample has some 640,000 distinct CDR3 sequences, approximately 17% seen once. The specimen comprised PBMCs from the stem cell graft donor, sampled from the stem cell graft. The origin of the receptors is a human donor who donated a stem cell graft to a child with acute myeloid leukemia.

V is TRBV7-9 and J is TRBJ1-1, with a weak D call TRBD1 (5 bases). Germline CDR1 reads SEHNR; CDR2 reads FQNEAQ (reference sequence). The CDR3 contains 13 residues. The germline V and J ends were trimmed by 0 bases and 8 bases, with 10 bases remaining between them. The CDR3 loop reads CASSLAPGPEAFF. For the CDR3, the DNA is TGTGCCAGCAGCTTAGCGCCGGGACCCGAAGCTTTCTTT.

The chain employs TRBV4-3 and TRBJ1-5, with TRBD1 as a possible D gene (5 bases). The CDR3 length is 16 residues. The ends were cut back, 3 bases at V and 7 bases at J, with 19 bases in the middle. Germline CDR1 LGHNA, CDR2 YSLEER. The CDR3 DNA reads TGCGCCAGCAGCCACGGGGGAACTATCTACGACCAGCCCCAGCATTTT. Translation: CASSHGGTIYDQPQHF.

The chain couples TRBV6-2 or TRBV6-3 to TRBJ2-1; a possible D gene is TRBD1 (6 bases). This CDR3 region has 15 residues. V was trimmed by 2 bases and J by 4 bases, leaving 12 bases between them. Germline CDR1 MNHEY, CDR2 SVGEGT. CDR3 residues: CASSYRGIPYNEQFF. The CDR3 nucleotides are TGTGCCAGCAGTTACAGGGGGATACCTTACAATGAGCAGTTCTTC.

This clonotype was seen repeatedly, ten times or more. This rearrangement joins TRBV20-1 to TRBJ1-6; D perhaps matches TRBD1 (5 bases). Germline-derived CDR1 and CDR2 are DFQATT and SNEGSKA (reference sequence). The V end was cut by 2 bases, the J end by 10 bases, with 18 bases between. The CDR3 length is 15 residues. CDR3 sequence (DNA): TGCAGTGCTAGACCTAACGCGGGACGTAGGTCACCCCTCCACTTT. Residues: CSARPNAGRRSPLHF.

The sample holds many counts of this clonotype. Here the CDR3 DNA reads TGCGCCAGCAGCTTCCGGAGATCTCCGAACACTGAAGCTTTCTTT. This encodes CASSFRRSPNTEAFF. The rearrangement links TRBV5-1 to TRBJ1-1; D remains unclear. Trimming pared 2 bases from V and 1 base from J, leaving 12 bases between. The germline gives CDR1 SGHRS, CDR2 YFSETQ. This CDR3 is 15 amino acids long.

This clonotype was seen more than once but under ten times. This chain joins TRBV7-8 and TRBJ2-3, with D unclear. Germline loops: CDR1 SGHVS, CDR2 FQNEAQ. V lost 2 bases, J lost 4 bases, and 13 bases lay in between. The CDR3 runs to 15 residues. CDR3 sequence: CASSLFASLADTQYF. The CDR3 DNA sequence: TGTGCCAGCAGCTTATTCGCTAGTCTCGCAGATACGCAGTATTTT.

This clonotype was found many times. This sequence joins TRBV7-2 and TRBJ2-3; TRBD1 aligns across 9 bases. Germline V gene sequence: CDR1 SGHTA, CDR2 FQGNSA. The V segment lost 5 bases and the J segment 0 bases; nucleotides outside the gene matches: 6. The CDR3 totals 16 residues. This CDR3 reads CASSPRQGGSTDTQYF. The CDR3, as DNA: TGTGCCAGCAGCCCGAGACAGGGGGGTAGCACAGATACGCAGTATTTT.

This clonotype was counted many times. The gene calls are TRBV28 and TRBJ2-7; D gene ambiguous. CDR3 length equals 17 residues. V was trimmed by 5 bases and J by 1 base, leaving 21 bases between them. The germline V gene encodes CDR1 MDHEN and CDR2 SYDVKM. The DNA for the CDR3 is TGTGCCAGCAGTCCAGCCTCGAGGAGATACGCGTCCTACGAGCAGTACGTC. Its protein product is CASSPASRRYASYEQYV.

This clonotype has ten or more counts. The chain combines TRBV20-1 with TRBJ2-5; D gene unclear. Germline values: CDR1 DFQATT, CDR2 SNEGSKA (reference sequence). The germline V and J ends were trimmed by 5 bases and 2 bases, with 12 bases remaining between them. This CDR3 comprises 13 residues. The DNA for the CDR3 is TGCAGTGCTCCGCTGGCGGATCAAGAGACCCAGTACTTC. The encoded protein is CSAPLADQETQYF.

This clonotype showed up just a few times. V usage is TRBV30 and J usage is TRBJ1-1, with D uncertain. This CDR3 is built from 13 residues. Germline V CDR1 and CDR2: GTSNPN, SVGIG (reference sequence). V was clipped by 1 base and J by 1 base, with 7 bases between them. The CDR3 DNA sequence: TGTGCCTGGAGTGATCTATCGAACACTGAAGCTTTCTTT. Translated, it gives CAWSDLSNTEAFF.

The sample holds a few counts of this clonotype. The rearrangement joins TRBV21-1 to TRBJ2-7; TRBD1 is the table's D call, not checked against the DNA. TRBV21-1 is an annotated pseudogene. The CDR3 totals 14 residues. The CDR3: CASSSPGQHYEQYV. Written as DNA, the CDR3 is TGTGCCAGCAGCTCACCGGGACAGCATTACGAGCAGTACGTC.